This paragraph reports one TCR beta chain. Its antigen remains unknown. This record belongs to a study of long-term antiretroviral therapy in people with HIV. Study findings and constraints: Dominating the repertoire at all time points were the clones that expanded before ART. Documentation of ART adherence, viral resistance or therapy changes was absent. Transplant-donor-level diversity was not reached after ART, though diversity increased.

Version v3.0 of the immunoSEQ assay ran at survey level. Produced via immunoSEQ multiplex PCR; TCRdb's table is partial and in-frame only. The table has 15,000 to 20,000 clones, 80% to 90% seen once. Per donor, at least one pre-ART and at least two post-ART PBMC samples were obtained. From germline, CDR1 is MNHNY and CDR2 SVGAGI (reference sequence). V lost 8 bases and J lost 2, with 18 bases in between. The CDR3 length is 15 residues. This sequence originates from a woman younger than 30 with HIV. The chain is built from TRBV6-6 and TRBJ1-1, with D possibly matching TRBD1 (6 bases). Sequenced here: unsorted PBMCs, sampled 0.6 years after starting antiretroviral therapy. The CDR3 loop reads CASLGGARVNTEAFF. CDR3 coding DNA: TGTGCCAGCCTAGGGGGGGCGCGGGTTAACACTGAAGCTTTCTTT.